The rows below give T cell receptor beta chains drawn from one sample of a study of cytomegalovirus exposure and HLA in healthy donors. The data were produced by immunoSEQ multiplex PCR, yet TCRdb's version contains in-frame clones alone and is incomplete. The sample carries some 150,000 clones, under 80% recorded once. Sequenced material: PBMCs. Receptor source: a man aged 35 to 55 in good health and CMV-seronegative. Both conserved end residues are trimmed from each CDR3. A clone size is listed for some rows: how often the clone was seen (once, few, many), or a class if it is expanded.

size | V | CDR3
- | TRBV13 | ASSLTSGNTGELF
- | TRBV5-6 | ASSLASGGRGTDTQY
- | TRBV7-9 | ASSPDGDSYEQY
- | TRBV7-9 | ASSSISSGEHNEQF
- | TRBV15 | ATSRDQADLSYEQY
- | TRBV6-1 | ASSEITGGDGYT
- | TRBV10-3 | AISEPSIAGGHNEQF
few | TRBV19 | ASSSTQGVGGGYT
- | TRBV6-5 | ASSYRTGPPYEQY
- | TRBV7-9 | ASSFLGQRTDTQY